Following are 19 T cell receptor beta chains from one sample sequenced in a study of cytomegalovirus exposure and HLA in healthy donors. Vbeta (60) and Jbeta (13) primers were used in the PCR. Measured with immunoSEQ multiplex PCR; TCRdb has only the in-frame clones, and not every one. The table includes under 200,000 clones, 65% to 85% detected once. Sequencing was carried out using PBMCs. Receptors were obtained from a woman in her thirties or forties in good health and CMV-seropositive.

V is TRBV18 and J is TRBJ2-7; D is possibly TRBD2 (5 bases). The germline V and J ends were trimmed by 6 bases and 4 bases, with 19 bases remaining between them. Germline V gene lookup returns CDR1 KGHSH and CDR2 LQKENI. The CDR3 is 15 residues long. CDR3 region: CASSTTGSVTYEQYF. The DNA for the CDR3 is TGTGCCAGCTCTACCACGGGATCAGTTACTTACGAGCAGTACTTC.

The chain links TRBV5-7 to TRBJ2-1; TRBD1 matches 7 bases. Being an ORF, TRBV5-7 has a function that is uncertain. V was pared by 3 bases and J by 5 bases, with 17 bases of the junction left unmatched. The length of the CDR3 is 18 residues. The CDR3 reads CASSSDRVLSGSHNEQFF. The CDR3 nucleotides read TGTGCCAGCAGCTCCGACAGGGTCCTCTCGGGAAGCCACAATGAGCAGTTCTTC.

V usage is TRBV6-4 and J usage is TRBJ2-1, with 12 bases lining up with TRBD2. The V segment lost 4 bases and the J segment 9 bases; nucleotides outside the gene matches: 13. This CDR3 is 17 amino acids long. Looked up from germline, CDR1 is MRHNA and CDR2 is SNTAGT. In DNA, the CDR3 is TGTGCCAGCAGTGCTGAGACTAGCGGGAGCGTTCGGGGTGAGCAGTTCTTC. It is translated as CASSAETSGSVRGEQFF.

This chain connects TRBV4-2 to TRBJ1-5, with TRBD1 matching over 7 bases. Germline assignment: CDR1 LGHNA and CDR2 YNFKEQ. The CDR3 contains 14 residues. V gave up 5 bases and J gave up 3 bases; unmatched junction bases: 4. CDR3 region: CASSEGTANQPQHF. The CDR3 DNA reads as TGTGCCAGCAGCGAAGGGACAGCCAATCAGCCCCAGCATTTT.

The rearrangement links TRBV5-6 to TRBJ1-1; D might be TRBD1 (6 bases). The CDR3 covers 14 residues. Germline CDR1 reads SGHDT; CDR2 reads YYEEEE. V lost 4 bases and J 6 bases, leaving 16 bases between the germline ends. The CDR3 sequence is CASSERNRVPEAFF. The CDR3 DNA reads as TGTGCCAGCAGCGAAAGGAACAGGGTTCCTGAAGCTTTCTTT.

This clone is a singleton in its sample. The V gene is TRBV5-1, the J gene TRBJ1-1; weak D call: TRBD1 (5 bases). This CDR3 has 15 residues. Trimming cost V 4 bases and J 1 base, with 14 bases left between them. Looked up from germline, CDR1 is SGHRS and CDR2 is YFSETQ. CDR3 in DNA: TGCGCCAGCAGCGAAGTGGCAGGGTCGAACACTGAAGCTTTCTTT. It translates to CASSEVAGSNTEAFF.

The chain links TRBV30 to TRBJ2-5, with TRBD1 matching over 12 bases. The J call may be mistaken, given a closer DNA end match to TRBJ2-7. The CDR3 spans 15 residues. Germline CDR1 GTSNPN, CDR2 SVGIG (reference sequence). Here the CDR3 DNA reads TGTGCCTGGACCGTGGGGACAGGGGGCTGGTACGAGCAGTACTTC. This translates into CAWTVGTGGWYEQYF.

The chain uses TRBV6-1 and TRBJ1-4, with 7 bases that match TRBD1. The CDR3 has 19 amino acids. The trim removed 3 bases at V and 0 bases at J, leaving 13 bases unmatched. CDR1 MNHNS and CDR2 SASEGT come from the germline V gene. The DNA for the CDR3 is TGTGCCAGCAGTGACCCGGGACAGTTCCCTTACGCAACTAATGAAAAACTGTTTTTT. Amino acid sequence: CASSDPGQFPYATNEKLFF.

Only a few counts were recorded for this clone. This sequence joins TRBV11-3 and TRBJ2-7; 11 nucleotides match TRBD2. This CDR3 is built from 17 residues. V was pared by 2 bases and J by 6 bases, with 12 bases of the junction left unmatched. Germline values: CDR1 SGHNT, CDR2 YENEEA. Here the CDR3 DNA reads TGTGCCAGCAGCTTAATTGGTCCTAGCGGGAGGACAAGCGAGCAGTACTTC. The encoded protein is CASSLIGPSGRTSEQYF.

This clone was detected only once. CDR3 loop: CASSLYGTEEYGYTF. The CDR3 DNA reads TGTGCCAGCTCGCTCTACGGGACAGAAGAATATGGCTACACCTTC. The chain recombines TRBV18 with TRBJ1-2, with TRBD1 matching over 7 bases. J gave up 5 bases and V 6 bases, and 12 bases lay outside the gene matches. The CDR3 contains 15 residues. Germline CDR1 is KGHSH and CDR2 is LQKENI.

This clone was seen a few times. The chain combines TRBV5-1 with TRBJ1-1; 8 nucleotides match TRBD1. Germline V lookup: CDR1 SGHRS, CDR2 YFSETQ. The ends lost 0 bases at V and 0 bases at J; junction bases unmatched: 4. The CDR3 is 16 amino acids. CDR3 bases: TGCGCCAGCAGCTTGGCCCGGACAGGGATGAACACTGAAGCTTTCTTT. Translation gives CASSLARTGMNTEAFF.

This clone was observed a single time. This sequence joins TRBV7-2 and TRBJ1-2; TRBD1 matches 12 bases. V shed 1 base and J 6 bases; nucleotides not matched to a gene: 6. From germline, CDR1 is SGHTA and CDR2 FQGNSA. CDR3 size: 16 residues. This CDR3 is CASSLDEGQGANGYTF. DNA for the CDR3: TGTGCCAGCAGCTTAGACGAGGGACAGGGGGCGAATGGCTACACCTTC.

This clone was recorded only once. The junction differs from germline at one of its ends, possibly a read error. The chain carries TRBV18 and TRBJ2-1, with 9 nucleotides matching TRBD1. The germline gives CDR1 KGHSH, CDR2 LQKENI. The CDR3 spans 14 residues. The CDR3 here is CASSPQGANNEQFF. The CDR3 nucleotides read TGTGCCAGCTCTCCACAGGGGGCCAACAATGAGCAGTTCTTC.

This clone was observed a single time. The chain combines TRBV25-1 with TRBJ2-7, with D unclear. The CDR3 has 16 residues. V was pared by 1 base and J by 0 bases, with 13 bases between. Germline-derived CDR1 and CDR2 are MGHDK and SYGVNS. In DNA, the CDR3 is TGTGCCAGCAGTGAATTCTCCTCGAGGAGCTCCTACGAGCAGTACTTC. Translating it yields CASSEFSSRSSYEQYF.

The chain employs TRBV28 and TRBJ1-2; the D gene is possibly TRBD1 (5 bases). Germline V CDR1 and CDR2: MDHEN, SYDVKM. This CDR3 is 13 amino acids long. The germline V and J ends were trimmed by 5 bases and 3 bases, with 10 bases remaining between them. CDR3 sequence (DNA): TGTGCCAGCAGTATTCAGGGTTACTATGGCTACACCTTC. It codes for CASSIQGYYGYTF.

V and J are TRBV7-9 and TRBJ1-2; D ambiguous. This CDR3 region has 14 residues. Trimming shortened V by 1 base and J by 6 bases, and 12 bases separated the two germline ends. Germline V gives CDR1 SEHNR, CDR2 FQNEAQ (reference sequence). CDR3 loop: CASSLGGEADGYTF. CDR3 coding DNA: TGTGCCAGCAGCTTAGGCGGGGAGGCGGATGGCTACACCTTC.

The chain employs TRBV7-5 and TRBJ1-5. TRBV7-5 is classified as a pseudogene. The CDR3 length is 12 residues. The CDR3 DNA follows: TGTGCCAGCCCACGGGGTAATCAGCCCCAGCATTTT. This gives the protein CASPRGNQPQHF.

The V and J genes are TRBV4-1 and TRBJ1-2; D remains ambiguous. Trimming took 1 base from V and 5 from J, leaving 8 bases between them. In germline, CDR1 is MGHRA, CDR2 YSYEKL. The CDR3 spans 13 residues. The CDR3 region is CASSQGNGYGYTF. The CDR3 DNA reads TGCGCCAGCAGCCAAGGAAACGGTTATGGCTACACCTTC.

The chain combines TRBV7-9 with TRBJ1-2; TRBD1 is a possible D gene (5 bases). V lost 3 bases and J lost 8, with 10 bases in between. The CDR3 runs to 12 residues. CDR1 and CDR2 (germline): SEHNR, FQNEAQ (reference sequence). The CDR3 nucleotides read TGTGCCAGCAGCTTGCAGGGTGGGGGCTACACCTTC. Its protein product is CASSLQGGGYTF.